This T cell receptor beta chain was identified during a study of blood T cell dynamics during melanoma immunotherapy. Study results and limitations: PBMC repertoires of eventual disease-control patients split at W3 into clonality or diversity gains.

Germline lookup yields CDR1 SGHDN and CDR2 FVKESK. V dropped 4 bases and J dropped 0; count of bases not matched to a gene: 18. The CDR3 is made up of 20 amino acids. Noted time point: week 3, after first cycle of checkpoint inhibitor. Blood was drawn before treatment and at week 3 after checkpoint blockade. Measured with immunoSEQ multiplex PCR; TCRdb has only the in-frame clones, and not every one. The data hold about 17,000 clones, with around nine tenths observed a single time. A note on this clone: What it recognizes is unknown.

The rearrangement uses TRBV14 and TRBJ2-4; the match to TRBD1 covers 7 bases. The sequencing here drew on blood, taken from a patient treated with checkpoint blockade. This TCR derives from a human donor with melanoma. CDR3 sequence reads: CASSPVRDSSVLLAKNIQYF. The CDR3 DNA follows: TGTGCCAGCAGCCCGGTAAGGGACAGTTCGGTCCTACTAGCCAAAAACATTCAGTACTTC.